This T cell receptor beta chain was observed in a study of T cell responses to AZD1222 COVID-19 vaccine. The overall study: Pooled in the analysis were second doses at about 4 or about 12 weeks. Whole-study findings and limits: Only after the peak T cell response were repertoires sampled.

Comment on this clone: Antigen unknown.

Assay used: immunoSEQ multiplex PCR; TCRdb lists only in-frame clones, some missing. The table records about 170,000 clones, 80% to 95% of them present only once. The V gene's germline CDR1 is SGHRS and CDR2 YFSETQ. The CDR3 spans 12 residues. V was cut by 4 bases and J by 5 bases, with 9 bases left in between. Sequenced material: peripheral blood, taken on day 0 of AZD1222 vaccination. This clonotype was sampled from an adult in good health. The chain couples TRBV5-1 to TRBJ1-1, with D perhaps TRBD1 (6 bases). The CDR3, as DNA: TGCGCCAGCAGCGGGGGGGCGACTGAAGCTTTCTTT. Translated: CASSGGATEAFF.